This T cell receptor beta chain was captured by sequencing in a study of a mutant IDH1 vaccine in newly diagnosed glioma (dated by TCRdb to the early 2020s). Broadly, across the study: Of the roughly 33 treated patients, approximately 62% were male and around 40% were female, and a mean age of roughly 40 years was recorded. Prior to enrollment, patients had been given standard therapy consisting of radiotherapy alone, temozolomide alone, or radiochemotherapy with temozolomide, with the combination given to most patients. Peripheral blood was collected at six visits: V03 (baseline), V05, V07, V10, V12 and V13. For exploratory analyses, longitudinal TCRB deep sequencing was carried out in about two dozen treated patients wherever samples were available.

About this clone itself: The specificity of this receptor is unknown. No per-base quality is available; no much larger clone lies one base away.

Receptor libraries were prepared by the immunoSEQ multiplex PCR assay. Rearranged TCR beta chain sequences were amplified with the hsTCRB Kit following the manufacturer's protocol. An Illumina MiSeq was used to sequence the TCRB libraries. In the source study's methods: The proprietary platform of the kit vendor was used for demultiplexing, trimming and gene mapping. TCRdb obtained this table from immuneACCESS and retained in-frame rearrangements with V and J assigned. These tables miss some clones; where compared with another copy, unresolved V genes account for less than half of the shortfall, and the remainder is unexplained. V and J calls and clone size follow that table, whereas D and trimming were derived from the DNA. The sample table lists approximately 88,000 clones, over 75% of them with a count of one. 7.5% of the sample goes to the ten largest clones. The paper as a whole reports these results and caveats: Availability determined which PBMC samples were chosen for TCRB deep sequencing. Pseudoprogression appeared unrelated to alterations in the top peripheral T cell clonotypes detected by TCRB sequencing. According to the authors, sample limitations meant that analyses of patient blood samples could not be reproduced. Immune responses induced by the vaccine were seen in 90% to 95% of patients across multiple MHC alleles.

The time point label of this sample denotes: baseline, week 1 (first vaccination visit). The treatment or condition label of this sample denotes: pre-vaccination baseline after standard-of-care therapy. Newly diagnosed WHO grade 3 or 4 IDH1-mutant astrocytomas showing loss of nuclear ATRX were present in the donors. The samples were drawn from NOA16, a multicentre, single-arm, open-label phase I trial in Germany that tested a mutant IDH1 peptide vaccine in humans for the first time. Blood drawn at visit V03 was used as the baseline sample for immunogenicity testing. Genomic DNA for TCRB sequencing was isolated from EDTA blood with the DNeasy Blood and Tissue Kit. The germline V gene gives CDR1 as KGHSH and CDR2 as LQKENI. Trimming at the junction amounts to 2 bases on V and 0 bases on J, and the germline ends lie 11 bases apart. From the cysteine up to the phenylalanine, the CDR3 has a length of 16 residues. Only the CDR3 portion is preserved as DNA: 48 bases, with reading frame beginning at the first base.

The chain is encoded by TRBV18 joined to TRBJ2-4; the D gene is perhaps TRBD1 or TRBD2, as each covers 6 bases. Sample: PBMCs, taken from a glioma patient treated with radiotherapy, temozolomide or both. This clonotype was obtained from a man aged 35-49 years with glioma. CDR3 reads: CASSPKGGLAKNIQYF. Here is the DNA: TGTGCCAGCTCACCAAAGGGGGGACTAGCCAAAAACATTCAGTACTTC.